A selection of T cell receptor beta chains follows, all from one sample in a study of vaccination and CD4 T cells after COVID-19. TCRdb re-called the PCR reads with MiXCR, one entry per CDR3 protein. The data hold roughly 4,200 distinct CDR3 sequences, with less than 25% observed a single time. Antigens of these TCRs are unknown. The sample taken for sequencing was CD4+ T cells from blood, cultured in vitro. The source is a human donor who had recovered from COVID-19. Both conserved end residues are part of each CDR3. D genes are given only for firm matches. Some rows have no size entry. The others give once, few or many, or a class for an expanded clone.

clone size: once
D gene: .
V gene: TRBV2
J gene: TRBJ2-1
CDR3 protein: CASRAGAYNEQFF
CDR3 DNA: TGTGCCAGCAGGGCGGGCGCCTACAATGAGCAGTTCTTC

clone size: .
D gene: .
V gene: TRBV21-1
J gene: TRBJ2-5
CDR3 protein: CASSSQRNQETQYF
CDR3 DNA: TGTGCCAGCAGCAGTCAACGGAACCAAGAGACCCAGTACTTC

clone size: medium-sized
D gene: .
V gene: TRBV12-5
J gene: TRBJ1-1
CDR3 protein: CASGSGRGTGTEAFF
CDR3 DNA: TGTGCTAGTGGTTCTGGTCGGGGAACGGGCACTGAAGCTTTCTTT

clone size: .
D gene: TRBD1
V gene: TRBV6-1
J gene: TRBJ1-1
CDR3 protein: CASSLRDSSNTEAFF
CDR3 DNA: TGTGCCAGCAGTCTCCGGGACAGCTCTAACACTGAAGCTTTCTTT

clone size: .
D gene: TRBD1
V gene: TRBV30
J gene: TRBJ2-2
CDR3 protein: CAWTRDRGDTGELFF
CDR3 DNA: TGTGCCTGGACCCGGGACAGGGGGGACACCGGGGAGCTGTTTTTT

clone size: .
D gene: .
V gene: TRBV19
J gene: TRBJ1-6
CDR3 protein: CASRGRRSYNSPLHF
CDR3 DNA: TGTGCCAGTAGGGGACGGCGCTCCTATAATTCACCCCTCCACTTT

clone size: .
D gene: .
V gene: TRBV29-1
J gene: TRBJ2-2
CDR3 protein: CSVERGLGTGELFF
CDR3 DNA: TGCAGCGTTGAGCGGGGGCTAGGGACCGGGGAGCTGTTTTTT

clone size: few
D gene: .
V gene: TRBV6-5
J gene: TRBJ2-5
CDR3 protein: CASSYSSFQETQYF
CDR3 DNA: TGTGCCAGCAGTTACTCGAGTTTCCAAGAGACCCAGTACTTC

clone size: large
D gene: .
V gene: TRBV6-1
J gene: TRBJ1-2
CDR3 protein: CASSEASLEWGRWDGYTF
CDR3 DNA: TGTGCCAGCAGTGAAGCTTCACTCGAATGGGGGCGGTGGGATGGCTACACCTTC

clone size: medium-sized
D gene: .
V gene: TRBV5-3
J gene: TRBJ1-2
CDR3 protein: CARSFREANYGYTF
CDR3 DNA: TGTGCCAGAAGCTTCAGGGAAGCTAACTATGGCTACACCTTC

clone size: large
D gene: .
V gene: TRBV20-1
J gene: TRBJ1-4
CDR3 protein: CSALVSPNYEKLFF
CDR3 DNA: TGCAGTGCTCTAGTCTCTCCTAACTATGAAAAACTGTTTTTT

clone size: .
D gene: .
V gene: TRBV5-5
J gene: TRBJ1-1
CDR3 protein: CASSSRGDSAEAFF
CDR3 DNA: TGTGCCAGCAGCTCCCGAGGGGACTCAGCTGAAGCTTTCTTT

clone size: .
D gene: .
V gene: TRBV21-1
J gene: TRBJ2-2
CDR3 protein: CASTNKRGRNRGRKNTGELFF
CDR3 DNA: TGTGCCAGCACTAATAAGCGAGGGAGGAACAGGGGGCGGAAGAACACCGGGGAGCTGTTTTTT

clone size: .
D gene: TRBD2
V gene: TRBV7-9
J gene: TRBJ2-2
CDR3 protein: CASSPRASGGPTGELFF
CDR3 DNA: TGTGCCAGCAGCCCCCGGGCTAGCGGGGGACCAACCGGGGAGCTGTTTTTT

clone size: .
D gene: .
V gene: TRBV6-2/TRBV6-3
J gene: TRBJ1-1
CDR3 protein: CASSTVEVNTEAFF
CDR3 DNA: TGTGCCAGCAGTACGGTGGAAGTGAACACTGAAGCTTTCTTT